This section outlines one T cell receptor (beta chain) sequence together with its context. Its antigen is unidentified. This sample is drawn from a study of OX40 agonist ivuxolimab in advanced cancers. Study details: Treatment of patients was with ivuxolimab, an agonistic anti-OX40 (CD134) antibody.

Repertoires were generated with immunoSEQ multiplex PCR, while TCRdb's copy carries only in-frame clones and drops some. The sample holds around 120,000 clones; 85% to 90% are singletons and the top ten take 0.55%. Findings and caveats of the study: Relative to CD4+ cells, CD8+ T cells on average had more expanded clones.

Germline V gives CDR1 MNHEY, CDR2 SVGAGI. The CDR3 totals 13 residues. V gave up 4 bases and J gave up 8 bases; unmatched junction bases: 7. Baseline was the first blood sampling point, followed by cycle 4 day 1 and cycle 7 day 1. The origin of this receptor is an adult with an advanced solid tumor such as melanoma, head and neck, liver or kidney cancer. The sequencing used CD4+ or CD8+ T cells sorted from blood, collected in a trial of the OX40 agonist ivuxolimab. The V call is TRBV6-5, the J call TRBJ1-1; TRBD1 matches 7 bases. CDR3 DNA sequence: TGTGCCAGCAGTTTTCCAACAGGGGAGGAAGCTTTCTTT. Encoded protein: CASSFPTGEEAFF.